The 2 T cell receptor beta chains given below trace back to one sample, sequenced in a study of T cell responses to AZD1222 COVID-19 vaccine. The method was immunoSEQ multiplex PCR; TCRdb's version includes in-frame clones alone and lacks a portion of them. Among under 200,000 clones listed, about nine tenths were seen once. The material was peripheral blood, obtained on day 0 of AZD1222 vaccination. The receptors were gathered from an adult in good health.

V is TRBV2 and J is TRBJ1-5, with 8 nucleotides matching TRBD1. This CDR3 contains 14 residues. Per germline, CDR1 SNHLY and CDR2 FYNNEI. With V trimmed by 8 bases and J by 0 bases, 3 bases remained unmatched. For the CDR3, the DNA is TGTGCCAGCTCAGGGGGCATTAGCAATCAGCCCCAGCATTTT. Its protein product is CASSGGISNQPQHF.

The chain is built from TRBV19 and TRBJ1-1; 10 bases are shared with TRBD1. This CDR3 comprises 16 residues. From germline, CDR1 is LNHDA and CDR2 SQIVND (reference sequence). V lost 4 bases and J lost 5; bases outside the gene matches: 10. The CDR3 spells CASSRRQGAWGTEAFF. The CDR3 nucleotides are TGTGCCAGTAGTAGGAGACAGGGGGCTTGGGGGACTGAAGCTTTCTTT. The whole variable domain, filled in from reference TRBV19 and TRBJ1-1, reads DGGITQSPKYLFRKEGQNVTLSCEQNLNHDAMYWYRQDPGQGLRLIYYSQIVNDFQKGDIAEGYSVSREKKESFPLTVTSAQKNPTAFYLCASSRRQGAWGTEAFFGQGTRLTVV.